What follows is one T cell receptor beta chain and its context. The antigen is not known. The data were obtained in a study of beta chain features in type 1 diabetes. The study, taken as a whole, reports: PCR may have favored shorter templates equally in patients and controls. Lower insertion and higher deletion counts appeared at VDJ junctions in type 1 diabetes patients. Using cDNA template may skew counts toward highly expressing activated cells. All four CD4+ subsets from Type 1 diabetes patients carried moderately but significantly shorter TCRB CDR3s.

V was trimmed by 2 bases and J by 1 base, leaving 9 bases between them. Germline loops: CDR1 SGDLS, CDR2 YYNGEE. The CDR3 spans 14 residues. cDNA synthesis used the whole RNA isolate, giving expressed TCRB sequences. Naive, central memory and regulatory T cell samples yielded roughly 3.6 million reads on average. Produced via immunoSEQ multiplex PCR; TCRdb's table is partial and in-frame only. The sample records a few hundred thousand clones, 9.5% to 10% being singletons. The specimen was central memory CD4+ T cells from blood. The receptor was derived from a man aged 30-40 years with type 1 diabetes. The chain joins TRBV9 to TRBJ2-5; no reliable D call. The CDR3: CASSVSTSQETQYF. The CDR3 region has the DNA TGTGCCAGCAGCGTGAGTACGAGCCAAGAGACCCAGTACTTC.